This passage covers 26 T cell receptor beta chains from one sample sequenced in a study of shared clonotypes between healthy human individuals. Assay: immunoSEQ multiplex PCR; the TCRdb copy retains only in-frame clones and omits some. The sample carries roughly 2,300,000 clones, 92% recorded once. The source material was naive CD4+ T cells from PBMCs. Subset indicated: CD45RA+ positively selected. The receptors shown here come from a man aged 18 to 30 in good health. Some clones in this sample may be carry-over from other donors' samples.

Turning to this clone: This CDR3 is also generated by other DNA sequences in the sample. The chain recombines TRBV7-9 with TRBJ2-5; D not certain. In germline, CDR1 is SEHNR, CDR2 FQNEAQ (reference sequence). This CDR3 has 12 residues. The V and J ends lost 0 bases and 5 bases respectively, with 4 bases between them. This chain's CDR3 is CASSLASETQYF. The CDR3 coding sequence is TGTGCCAGCAGCTTAGCCTCGGAGACCCAGTACTTC.

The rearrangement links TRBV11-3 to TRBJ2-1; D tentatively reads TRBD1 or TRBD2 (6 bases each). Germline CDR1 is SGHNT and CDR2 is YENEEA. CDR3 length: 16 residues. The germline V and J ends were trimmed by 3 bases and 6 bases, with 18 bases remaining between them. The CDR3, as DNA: TGTGCCAGCAGCTTTAGAGGGGGGCGGGAAGGCAATGAGCAGTTCTTC. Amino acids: CASSFRGGREGNEQFF.

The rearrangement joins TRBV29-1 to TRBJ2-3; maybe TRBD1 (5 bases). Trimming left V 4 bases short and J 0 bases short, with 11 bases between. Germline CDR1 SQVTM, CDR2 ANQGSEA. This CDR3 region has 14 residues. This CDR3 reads CSVGGASSTDTQYF. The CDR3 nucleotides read TGCAGCGTTGGGGGCGCCTCTAGCACAGATACGCAGTATTTT.

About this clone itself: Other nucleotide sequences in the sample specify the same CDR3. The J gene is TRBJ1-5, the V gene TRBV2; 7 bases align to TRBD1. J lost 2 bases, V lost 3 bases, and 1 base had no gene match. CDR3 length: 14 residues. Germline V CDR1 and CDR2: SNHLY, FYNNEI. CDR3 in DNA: TGTGCCAGCAGTGATACAGGGGGCAATCAGCCCCAGCATTTT. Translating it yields CASSDTGGNQPQHF.

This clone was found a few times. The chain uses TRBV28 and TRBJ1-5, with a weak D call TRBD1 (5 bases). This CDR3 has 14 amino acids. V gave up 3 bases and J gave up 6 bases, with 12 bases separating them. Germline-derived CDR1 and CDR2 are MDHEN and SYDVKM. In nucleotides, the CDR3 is TGTGCCAGCAGTTTCAGACAGAGCGTTCAGCCCCAGCATTTT. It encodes CASSFRQSVQPQHF.

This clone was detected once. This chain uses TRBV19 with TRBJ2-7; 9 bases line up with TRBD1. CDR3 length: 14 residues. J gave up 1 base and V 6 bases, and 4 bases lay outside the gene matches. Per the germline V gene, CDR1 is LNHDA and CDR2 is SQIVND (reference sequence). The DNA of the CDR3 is TGTGCCAGTAGGGGACAGGGTCCTTCCTACGAGCAGTACTTC. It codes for CASRGQGPSYEQYF.

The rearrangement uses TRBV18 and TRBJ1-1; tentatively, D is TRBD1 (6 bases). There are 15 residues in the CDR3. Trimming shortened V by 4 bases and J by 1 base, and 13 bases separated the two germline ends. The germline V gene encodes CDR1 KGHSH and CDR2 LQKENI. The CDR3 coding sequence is TGTGCCAGCTCACGGGGGGGCATCGGGAACACTGAAGCTTTCTTT. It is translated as CASSRGGIGNTEAFF.

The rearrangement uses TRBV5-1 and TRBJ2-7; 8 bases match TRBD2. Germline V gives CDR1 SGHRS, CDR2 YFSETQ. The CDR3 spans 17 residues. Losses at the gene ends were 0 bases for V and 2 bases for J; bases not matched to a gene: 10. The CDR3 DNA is TGCGCCAGCAGCTTGGGGAAGTATAGCGGGACGACCTACGAGCAGTACTTC. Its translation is CASSLGKYSGTTYEQYF. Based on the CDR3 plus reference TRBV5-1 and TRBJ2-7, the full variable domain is KAGVTQTPRYLIKTRGQQVTLSCSPISGHRSVSWYQQTPGQGLQFLFEYFSETQRNKGNFPGRFSGRQFSNSRSEMNVSTLELGDSALYLCASSLGKYSGTTYEQYFGPGTRLTVT.

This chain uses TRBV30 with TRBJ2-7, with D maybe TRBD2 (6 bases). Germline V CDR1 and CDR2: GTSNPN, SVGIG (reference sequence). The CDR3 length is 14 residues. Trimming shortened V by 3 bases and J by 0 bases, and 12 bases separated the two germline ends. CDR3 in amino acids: CAWSKGGTSYEQYF. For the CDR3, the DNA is TGTGCCTGGAGCAAGGGAGGTACCTCCTACGAGCAGTACTTC.

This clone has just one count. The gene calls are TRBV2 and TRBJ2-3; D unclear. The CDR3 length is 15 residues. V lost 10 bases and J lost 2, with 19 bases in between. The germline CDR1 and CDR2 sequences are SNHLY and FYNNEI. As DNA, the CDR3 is TGTGCCACCCTTAGGGTCGGGCCAACCACAGATACGCAGTATTTT. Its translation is CATLRVGPTTDTQYF.

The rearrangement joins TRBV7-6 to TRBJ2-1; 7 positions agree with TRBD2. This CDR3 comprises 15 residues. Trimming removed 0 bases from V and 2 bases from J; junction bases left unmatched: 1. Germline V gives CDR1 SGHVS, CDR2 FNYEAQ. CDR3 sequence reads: CASSLAGGPYNEQFF. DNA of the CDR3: TGTGCCAGCAGCTTAGCGGGAGGGCCCTACAATGAGCAGTTCTTC.

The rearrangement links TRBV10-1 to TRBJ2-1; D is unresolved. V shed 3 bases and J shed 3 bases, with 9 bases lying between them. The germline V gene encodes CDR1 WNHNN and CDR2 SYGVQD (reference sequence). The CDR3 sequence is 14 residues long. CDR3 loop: CASSDGTFYNEQFF. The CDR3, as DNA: TGCGCCAGCAGTGACGGAACCTTCTACAATGAGCAGTTCTTC.

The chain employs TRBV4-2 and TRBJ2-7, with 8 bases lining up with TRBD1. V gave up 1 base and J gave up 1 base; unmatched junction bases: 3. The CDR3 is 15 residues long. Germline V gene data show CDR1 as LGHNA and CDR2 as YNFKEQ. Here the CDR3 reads CASSQAGDRSYEQYF. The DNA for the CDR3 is TGTGCCAGCAGCCAAGCAGGGGACAGGTCCTACGAGCAGTACTTC.

The CDR3 DNA is TGTGCCACCGGGGGGGACAATGAAGCTTTCTTT. It codes for CATGGDNEAFF. This sequence joins TRBV2 and TRBJ1-1; TRBD1 is a possible D gene (6 bases). V dropped 10 bases and J dropped 7 bases, with 13 bases sitting between them. Germline-derived CDR1 and CDR2 are SNHLY and FYNNEI. The CDR3 runs 11 residues.

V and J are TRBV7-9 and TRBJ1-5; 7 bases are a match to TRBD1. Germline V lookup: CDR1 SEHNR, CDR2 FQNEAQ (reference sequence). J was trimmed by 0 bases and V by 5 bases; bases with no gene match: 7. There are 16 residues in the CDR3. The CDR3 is CASSKDRVGSNQPQHF. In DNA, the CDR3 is TGTGCCAGCAGCAAAGACAGGGTTGGTAGCAATCAGCCCCAGCATTTT.

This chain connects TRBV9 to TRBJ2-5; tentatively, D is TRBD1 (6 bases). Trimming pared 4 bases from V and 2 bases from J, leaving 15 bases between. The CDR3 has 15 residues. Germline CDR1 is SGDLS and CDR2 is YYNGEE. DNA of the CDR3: TGTGCCAGCAGCATGCGGACAGCAGAGCAAGAGACCCAGTACTTC. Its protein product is CASSMRTAEQETQYF.

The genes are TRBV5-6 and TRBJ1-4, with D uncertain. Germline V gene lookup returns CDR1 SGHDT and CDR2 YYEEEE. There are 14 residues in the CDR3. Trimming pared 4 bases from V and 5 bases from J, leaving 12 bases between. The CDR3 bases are TGTGCCAGCAGCCTGGGCCTGGAGAATGAAAAACTGTTTTTT. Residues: CASSLGLENEKLFF.

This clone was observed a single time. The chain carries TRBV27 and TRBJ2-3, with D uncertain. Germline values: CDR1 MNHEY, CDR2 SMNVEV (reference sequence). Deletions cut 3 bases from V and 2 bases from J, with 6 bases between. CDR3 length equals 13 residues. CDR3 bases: TGTGCCAGCAGTTTCCTGACCACAGATACGCAGTATTTT. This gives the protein CASSFLTTDTQYF.

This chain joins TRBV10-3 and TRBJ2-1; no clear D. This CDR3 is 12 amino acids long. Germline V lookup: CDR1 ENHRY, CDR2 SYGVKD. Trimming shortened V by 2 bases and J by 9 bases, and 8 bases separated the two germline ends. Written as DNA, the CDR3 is TGTGCCATCAGTGAGGAGTGGACTGAGCAGTTCTTC. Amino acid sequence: CAISEEWTEQFF.

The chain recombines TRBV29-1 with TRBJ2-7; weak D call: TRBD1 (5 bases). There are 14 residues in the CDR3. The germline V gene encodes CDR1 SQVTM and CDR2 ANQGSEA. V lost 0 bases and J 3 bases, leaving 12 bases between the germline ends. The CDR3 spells CSVEEDTTNYEQYF. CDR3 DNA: TGCAGCGTTGAAGAGGACACCACCAACTACGAGCAGTACTTC.

DNA of the CDR3: TGTGCCAGCAGTCCTGGGGGGTCTGCTAACTATGGCTACACCTTC. Protein: CASSPGGSANYGYTF. The rearrangement links TRBV6-1 to TRBJ1-2; D may be TRBD1 (5 bases). This CDR3 is built from 15 residues. V lost 5 bases and J 0 bases, leaving 13 bases between the germline ends. Per the germline V gene, CDR1 is MNHNS and CDR2 is SASEGT.

The CDR3 spells CASSTFPGRPAFF. In DNA, the CDR3 is TGTGCCAGTAGTACCTTTCCTGGGAGGCCAGCTTTCTTT. The chain uses TRBV19 and TRBJ1-1; D is unclear. CDR1 and CDR2 (germline): LNHDA, SQIVND (reference sequence). The CDR3 extends over 13 amino acids. V lost 4 bases to trimming and J lost 10 bases, with 16 bases between them.

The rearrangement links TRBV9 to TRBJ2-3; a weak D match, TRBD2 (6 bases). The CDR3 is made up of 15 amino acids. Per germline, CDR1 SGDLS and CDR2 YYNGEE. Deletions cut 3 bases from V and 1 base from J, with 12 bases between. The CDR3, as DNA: TGTGCCAGCAGCGCCCGGGGGATCGGCACAGATACGCAGTATTTT. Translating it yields CASSARGIGTDTQYF.

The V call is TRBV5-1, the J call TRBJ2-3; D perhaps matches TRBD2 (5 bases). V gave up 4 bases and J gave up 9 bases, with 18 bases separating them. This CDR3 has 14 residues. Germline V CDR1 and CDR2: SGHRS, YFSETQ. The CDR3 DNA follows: TGCGCCAGCAGCCCTACCGGTCCGCGAGGGACGCAGTATTTT. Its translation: CASSPTGPRGTQYF.

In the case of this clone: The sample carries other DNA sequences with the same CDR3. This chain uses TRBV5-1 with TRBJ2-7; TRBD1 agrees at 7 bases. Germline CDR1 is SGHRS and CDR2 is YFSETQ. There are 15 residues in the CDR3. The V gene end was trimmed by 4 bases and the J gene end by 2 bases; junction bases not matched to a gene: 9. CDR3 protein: CASSPRQGTTYEQYF. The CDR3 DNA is TGCGCCAGCAGCCCACGACAGGGAACTACCTACGAGCAGTACTTC.

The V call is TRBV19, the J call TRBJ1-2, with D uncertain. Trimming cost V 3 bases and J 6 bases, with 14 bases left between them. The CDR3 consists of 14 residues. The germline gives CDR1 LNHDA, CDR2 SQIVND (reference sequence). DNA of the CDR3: TGTGCCAGTAGTATTCCCCCCGACTTCGATGGCTACACCTTC. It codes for CASSIPPDFDGYTF.